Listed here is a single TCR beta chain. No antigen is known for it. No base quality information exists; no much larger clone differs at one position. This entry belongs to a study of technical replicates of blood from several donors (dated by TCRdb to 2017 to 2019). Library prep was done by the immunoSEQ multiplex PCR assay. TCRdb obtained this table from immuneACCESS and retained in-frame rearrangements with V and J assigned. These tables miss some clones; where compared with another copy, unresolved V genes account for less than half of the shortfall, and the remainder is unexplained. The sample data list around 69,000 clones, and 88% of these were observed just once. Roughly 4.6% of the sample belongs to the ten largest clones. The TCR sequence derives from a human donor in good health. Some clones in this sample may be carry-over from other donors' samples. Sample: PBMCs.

The CDR3 reads as follows: CSAGTPNQPQHF. The nucleotide sequence reads as follows: TGCAGCGCCGGGACTCCAAATCAGCCCCAGCATTTT. The sequence links TRBV29-1 to TRBJ1-5, with TRBD1 perhaps the D gene, on 5 matching bases. V drops 7 bases and J drops 4 bases, leaving 11 bases in between. Including the terminal cysteine and phenylalanine, the CDR3 comprises 12 residues. Only the CDR3 DNA stays, 36 bases, in frame from base 1. The CDR1 and CDR2 encoded by the germline V gene are SQVTM and ANQGSEA. With the portions outside the CDR3 filled from the reference TRBV29-1 and TRBJ1-5 genes, the complete variable region becomes SAVISQKPSRDICQRGTSLTIQCQVDSQVTMMFWYRQQPGQSLTLIATANQGSEATYESGFVIDKFPISRPNLTFSTLTVSNMSPEDSSIYLCSAGTPNQPQHFGDGTRLSIL.